This T cell receptor (beta chain) was captured in a study of blood T cell repertoires in COVID-19. Across the study: Spain, Italy and the United States supplied samples that represented acute and convalescent COVID-19.

V lost 4 bases and J 5 bases, leaving 16 bases between the germline ends. The germline V gene has CDR1 SGHNT and CDR2 YYREEE (reference sequence). The CDR3 has 15 residues. The protocol was immunoSEQ multiplex PCR, while the TCRdb copy is restricted to in-frame clones and leaves out a portion. The sample lists around 300,000 clones; approximately 86% were seen once. The TCR sequence derives from a woman aged 18-29 years who had recovered from COVID-19. The chain is built from TRBV5-4 and TRBJ2-4; D perhaps matches TRBD2 (6 bases). The specimen was PBMCs or T cells enriched from blood (not recorded which). The CDR3 region has the DNA TGTGCCAGCAGCCCTAGTATCGGAGGGCAAAACATTCAGTACTTC. Amino acid sequence: CASSPSIGGQNIQYF.